This TCR beta chain was documented in a study of human T cells and chemical hapten exposure listed by TCRdb under 2021. For the wider study: For sensitization, 2% DPC in acetone was applied to a roughly 2 cm by roughly 2 cm area of upper inner arm skin. Patch testing was performed on the upper back with Finn chambers containing 0.01% DPC, and the patch tests were scored after 6 days according to International Contact Dermatitis Research Group standards. In alopecia patients, the study followed how the peripheral blood TCR repertoire changed in vivo over primary and secondary sensitization to diphenylcyclopropenone (DPC), a hapten. Blood samples were taken from patients before sensitization (week 0) and then at 2, 6 and about 24 weeks after DPC sensitization. The patient cohort, mostly female, included alopecia areata with under or over 50% scalp involvement, alopecia totalis and alopecia universalis. Libraries were pooled for sequencing, and per-sample TCR yields varied mainly because of small differences in library volumes within the pool. Blood for TCR sequencing was provided by twenty-nine alopecia patients at one to four time points (pre-sensitization, 2, 6 and 24 weeks). Patients additionally received weekly therapeutic DPC doses to the scalp throughout the roughly 25-week study period. Overall study outcomes, separate from this receptor: Alopecia, a presumed autoimmune disease, was present in all patients, so the immune response of the patients might differ from that of healthy individuals. DPC sensitization did not change the number of TCRs with a frequency above 1 in 1000, and there was no evidence of changes in global repertoire structure. After repeated subsampling, the strength of the expansion versus patch-test correlation and the threshold at which it became significant changed. The number of PT1 expanded TCRs positively correlated with patch test score, significant at thresholds 8, 16 and 32 but not 4. Expanded TCRs formed significantly more large CDR3 similarity clusters than pre-sensitization or healthy control sets, consistent with antigen-driven responses.

Spanning cysteine to phenylalanine, the CDR3 consists of 15 amino acids. The kept DNA is CDR3 alone, 45 bases in frame from the first base. For this chain, trimming is 4 bases at the V end and 4 bases at the J end, and the number of junction bases without a gene match is 5. This clonotype was seen many times. The target of this receptor is not known. Per-base quality was not reported, and no clone a single base away is much larger than it. What this sample's time point label stands for: pre-sensitization, week 0. The sample's treatment or condition, from its label and the paper: therapeutic diphenylcyclopropenone sensitization with weekly scalp DPC. At every patch-test visit, the blood draw took place before the patch test was put on. Patients were eligible if aged 18 to 70, diagnosed with alopecia and judged suitable for DPC therapy, and pregnant patients were excluded. Total RNA was isolated from unfractionated whole blood collected in Tempus Blood RNA tubes.

The receptor library was made with RACE. Sequencing relied on a NextSeq 500. Library preparation attached unique molecular identifiers to individual cDNA molecules for quantitative, reproducible TCR counting. For every blood RNA sample, sequencing covered both the TCR alpha and TCR beta chains. Concerning the study's data processing: Samples had a median of about 96,000 TCRs, with a range from about 23,224 to 690,600. The Decombinator software suite was used to annotate V, J and CDR3 in the TCR reads. For PS versus PT1 abundance plots, all samples were subsampled to the same number of TCRs (28,000). TCRs were defined as expanded if absent before sensitization and observed at least eight times at the 2-week time point. The public sequencing data were trimmed at Q25 with fastp and processed into clonotypes with MiXCR by TCRdb, which kept only in-frame beta chains. Under each unique CDR3 protein, matching rows form one entry showing the most common genes and DNA. The V and J calls were determined by TCRdb, not by the authors. Here the sample has under 90,000 distinct CDR3 sequences; roughly 8.8% occur a single time. Of the sample, around 4% falls within the top ten clones.

Sample: whole blood, taken in connection with sensitization to the hapten diphenylcyclopropenone (DPC). This receptor chain uses TRBV12-3 or TRBV12-4 and TRBJ1-3; 9 bases in the middle match TRBD1. The TCR sequence derives from a woman aged 40 to 50 with alopecia areata. Some clones in this sample may be carry-over from other donors' samples. The bases read TGTGCCAGCAGTTACAGGGGGCTCTCGGGAAACACCATATATTTT. Translated, this is CASSYRGLSGNTIYF.